This T cell receptor (beta chain) was obtained from a study of blood T cell repertoires in COVID-19 (TCRdb year 2020). In terms of the full investigation: Collaborator samples came from the United States, Italy and Spain and covered acute and convalescent phases of COVID-19. The material from the prospective study consisted of cDNA or gDNA derived from T cells, B-cell-depleted T cells, or PBMCs. Deeply sampled blood TCRbeta repertoires from subjects exposed to, actively infected with, or recovered from COVID-19 were included in the dataset. The repertoires were made available in a free public database intended to serve as a resource for research on the immune response to SARS-CoV-2. The samples were drawn from the first 160 participants of the ongoing ImmuneRACE study and from more than 1,000 subjects provided by 6 global collaborators. Nearly every sample came with metadata listing a de-identified subject ID, COVID-19 status, age in years and sex. Where HLA class I and class II types were available, the types were taken from metadata supplied by the sample provider, not from assay-based typing. The paper's findings and limits, for the study overall: The amount of clinical and demographic metadata varied by source and participant and was provided uncurated.

CDR1 and CDR2 are drawn from the germline V gene: MDHEN, SYDVKM. Trimming accounts for 8 bases at V and 1 base at J, while the number of junction bases matched to no gene is 5. The CDR3 runs 15 amino acids, cysteine and phenylalanine included. The DNA shown is the 45-base CDR3, in frame from base 1. TCRbeta CDR3 regions were amplified from genomic DNA by means of the immunoSEQ Assay, a bias-controlled multiplex PCR. The published analysis was carried out like this. Nucleated cell counts per sample were estimated from amplification of reference gene primers within the assay. Sequence reads were collapsed and filtered to measure the absolute abundance of every unique TCRbeta CDR3 rearrangement. For each sample, productive Simpson clonality was calculated as the square root of Simpson's diversity index over productive rearrangements. Sourced from immuneACCESS, this table was stored by TCRdb with only in-frame sequences that have V and J called. A share of the clones is absent; for the studies checked, an unresolved V gene accounts for under half, and the remainder has no known explanation. D and trimming were read from the DNA, whereas the V and J calls and clone size are those reported in that table. In all, the sample holds around 300,000 clones, and under 90% of those were seen once. The ten top clones hold roughly 0.92% of the sample.

Another Seattle source contributed samples from volunteer blood donors who had recovered from COVID-19. Whole blood was collected in K2EDTA tubes by collaborating institutions according to the institutions' own protocols. Collaborator samples were shipped for TCRbeta analysis as frozen whole blood, isolated PBMCs, or DNA extracted from either sample type. About this clone itself: Which antigen it targets is not known. Base qualities are not at hand, and no much larger clone is one base apart.

The sequenced sample was peripheral blood. This receptor chain uses TRBV28 and TRBJ1-1, with 12 bases aligning to TRBD1. This TCR was recovered from a woman aged 40 to 49 who had recovered from COVID-19. The CDR3 is CASQGQGAGNTEAFF. The nucleotide sequence reads TGTGCCAGCCAGGGACAGGGGGCGGGGAACACTGAAGCTTTCTTT.